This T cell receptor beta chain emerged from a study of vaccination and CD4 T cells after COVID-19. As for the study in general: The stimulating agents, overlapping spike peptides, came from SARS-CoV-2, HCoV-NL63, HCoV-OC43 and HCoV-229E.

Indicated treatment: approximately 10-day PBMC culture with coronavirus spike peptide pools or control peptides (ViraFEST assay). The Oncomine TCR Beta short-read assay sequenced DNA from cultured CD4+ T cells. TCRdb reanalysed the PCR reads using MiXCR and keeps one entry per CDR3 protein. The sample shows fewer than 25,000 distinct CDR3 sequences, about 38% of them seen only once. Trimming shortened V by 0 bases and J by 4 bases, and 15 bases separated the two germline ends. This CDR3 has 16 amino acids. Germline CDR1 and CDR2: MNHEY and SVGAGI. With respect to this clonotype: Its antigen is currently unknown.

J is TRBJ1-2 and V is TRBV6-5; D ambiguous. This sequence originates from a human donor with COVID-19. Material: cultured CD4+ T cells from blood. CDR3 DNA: TGTGCCAGCAGTTACTCCCGGGTCACACTACTCTATGGCTACACCTTC. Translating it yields CASSYSRVTLLYGYTF.